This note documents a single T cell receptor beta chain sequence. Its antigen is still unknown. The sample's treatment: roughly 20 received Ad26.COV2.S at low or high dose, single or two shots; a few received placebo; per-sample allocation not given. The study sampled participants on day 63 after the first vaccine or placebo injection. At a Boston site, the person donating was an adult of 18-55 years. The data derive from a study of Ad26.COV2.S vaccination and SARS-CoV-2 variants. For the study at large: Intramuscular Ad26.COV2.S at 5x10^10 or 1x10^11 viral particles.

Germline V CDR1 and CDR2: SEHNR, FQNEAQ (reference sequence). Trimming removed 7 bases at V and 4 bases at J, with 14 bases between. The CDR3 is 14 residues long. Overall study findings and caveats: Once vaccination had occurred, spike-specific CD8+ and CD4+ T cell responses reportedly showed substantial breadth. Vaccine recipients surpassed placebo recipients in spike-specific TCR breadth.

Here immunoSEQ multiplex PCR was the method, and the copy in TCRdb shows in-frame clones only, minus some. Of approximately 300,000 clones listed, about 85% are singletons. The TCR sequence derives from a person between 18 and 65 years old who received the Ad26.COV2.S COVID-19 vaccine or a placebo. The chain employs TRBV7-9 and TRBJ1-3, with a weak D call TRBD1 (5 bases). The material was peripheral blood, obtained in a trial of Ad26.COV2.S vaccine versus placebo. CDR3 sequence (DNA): TGTGCCAGCAACGACCGCGGGACGGGAAACACCATATATTTT. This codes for CASNDRGTGNTIYF.